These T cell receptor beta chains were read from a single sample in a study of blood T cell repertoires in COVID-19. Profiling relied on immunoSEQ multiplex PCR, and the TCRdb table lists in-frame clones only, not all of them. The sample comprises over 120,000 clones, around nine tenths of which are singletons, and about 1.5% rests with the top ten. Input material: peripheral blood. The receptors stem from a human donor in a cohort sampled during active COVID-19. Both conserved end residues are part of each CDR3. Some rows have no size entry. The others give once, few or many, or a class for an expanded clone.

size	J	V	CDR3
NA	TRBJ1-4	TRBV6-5	CASSQGTSLREKLFF
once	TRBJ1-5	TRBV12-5	CASGSGTESQPQHF
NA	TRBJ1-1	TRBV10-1	CASPIPYAGTRNTEAFF
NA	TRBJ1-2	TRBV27	CASSLFRGSGYTF
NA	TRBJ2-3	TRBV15	CATSRSGGAIDTQYF
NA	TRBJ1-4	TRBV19	CASSIWGTNEKLFF
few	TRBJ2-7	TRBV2	CASSNRGLVYEQYF
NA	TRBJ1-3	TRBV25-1	CASSDYRGGISGNTIYF
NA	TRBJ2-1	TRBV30	CAWNPGQGAYEQFF
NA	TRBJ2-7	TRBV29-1	CSVEDYRGKNEQYF
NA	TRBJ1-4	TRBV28	CASRLNEKLFF
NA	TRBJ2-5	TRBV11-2	CASSLGPAGVKETQYF
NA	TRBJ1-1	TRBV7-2	CASSRGSGLNTEAFF
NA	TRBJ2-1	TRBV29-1	CSVDPLTGEQFF
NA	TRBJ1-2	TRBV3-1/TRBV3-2	CASSLRGELSYGYTF
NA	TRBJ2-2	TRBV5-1	CASSPDRQNTGELFF
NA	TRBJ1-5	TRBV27	CASSLSQGRPQHF
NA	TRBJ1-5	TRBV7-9	CASSFGGLDQPQHF
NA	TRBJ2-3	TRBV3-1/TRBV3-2	CASSQGTATVTQYF
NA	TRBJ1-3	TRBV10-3	CAITSQGQLSGNTIYF
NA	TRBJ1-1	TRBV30	CAWSTAGTEAFF
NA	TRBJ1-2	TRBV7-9	CASSPRDSYYGYTF
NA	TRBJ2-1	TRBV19	CASSTGTSAYNEQFF
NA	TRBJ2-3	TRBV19	CASRDTGGGTDTQYF
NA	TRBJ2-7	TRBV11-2	CASSLNLPDRVVKYEQYF
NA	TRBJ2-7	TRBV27	CASSFQAISYEQYF
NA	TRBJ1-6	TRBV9	CASSAGTDNSPLHF